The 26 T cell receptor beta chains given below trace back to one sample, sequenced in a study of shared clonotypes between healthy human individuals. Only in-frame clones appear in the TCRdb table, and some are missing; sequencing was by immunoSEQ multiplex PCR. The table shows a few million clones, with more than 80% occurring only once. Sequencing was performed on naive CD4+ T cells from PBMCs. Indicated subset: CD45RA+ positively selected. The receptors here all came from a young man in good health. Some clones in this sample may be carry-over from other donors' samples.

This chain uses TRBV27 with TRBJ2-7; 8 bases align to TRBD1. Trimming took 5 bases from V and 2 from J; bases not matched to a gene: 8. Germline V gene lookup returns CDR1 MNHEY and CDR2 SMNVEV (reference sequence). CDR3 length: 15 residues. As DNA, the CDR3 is TGTGCCAGCAGTGGACAGGGCTTCACTACCTACGAGCAGTACTTC. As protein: CASSGQGFTTYEQYF.

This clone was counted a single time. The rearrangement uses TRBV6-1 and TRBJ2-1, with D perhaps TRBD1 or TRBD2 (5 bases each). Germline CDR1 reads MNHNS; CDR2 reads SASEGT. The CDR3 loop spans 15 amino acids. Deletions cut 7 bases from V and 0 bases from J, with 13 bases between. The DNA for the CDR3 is TGTGCCAGCATTGGGACCGCGAGCTCCTACAATGAGCAGTTCTTC. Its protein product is CASIGTASSYNEQFF.

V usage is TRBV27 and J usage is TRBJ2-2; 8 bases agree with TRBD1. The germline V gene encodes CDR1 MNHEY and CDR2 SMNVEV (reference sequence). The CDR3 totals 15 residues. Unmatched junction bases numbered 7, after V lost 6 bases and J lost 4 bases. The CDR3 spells CASREGQGATGELFF. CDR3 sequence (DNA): TGTGCCAGCAGAGAAGGACAGGGCGCCACCGGGGAGCTGTTTTTT.

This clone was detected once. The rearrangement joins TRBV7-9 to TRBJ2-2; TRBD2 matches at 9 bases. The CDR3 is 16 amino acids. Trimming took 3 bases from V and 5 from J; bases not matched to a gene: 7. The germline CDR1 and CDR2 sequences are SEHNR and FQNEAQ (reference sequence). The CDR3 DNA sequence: TGTGCCAGCAGCTTGTTTGTAGCGGGAGCTACCGGGGAGCTGTTTTTT. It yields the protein CASSLFVAGATGELFF.

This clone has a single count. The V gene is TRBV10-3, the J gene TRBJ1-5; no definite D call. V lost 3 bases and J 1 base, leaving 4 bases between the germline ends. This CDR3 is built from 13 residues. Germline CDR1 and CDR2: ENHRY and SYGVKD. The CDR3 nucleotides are TGTGCCATCAGTGATTGGAGCAATCAGCCCCAGCATTTT. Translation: CAISDWSNQPQHF.

The CDR3 is CASSPGTATRDEQFF. DNA for the CDR3: TGTGCCAGCAGTCCCGGGACAGCAACAAGGGATGAGCAGTTCTTC. This chain connects TRBV27 to TRBJ2-1, with 7 bases fitting TRBD1. V was pared by 5 bases and J by 8 bases, with 12 bases of the junction left unmatched. This CDR3 is 15 amino acids long. Germline V lookup: CDR1 MNHEY, CDR2 SMNVEV (reference sequence).

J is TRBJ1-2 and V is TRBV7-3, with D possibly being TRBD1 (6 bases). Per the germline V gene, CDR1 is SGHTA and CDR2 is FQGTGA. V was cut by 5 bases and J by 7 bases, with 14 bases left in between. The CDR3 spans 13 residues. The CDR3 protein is CASSPTGTSGYTF. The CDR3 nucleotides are TGTGCCAGCAGCCCAACCGGGACAAGTGGCTACACCTTC.

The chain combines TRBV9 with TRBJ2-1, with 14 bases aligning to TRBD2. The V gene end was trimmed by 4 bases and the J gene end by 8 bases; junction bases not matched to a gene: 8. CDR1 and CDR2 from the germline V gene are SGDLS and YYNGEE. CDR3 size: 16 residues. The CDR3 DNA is TGTGCCAGCAGCCAGGGACTAGCGGGAGTCTCGTATGAGCAGTTCTTC. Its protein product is CASSQGLAGVSYEQFF.

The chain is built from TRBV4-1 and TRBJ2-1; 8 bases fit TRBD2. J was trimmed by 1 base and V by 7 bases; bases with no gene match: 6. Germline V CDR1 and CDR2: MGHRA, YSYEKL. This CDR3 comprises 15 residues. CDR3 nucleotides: TGCGCCAGCACTAGGGGACTAGAGTCCTACAATGAGCAGTTCTTC. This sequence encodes CASTRGLESYNEQFF.

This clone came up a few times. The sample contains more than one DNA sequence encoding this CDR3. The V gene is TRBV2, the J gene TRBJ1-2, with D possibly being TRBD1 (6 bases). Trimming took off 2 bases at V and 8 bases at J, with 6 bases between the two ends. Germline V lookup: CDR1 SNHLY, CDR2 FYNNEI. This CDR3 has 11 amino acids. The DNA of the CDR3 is TGTGCCAGCAGTGAACAGGGGGGCTACACCTTC. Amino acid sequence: CASSEQGGYTF.

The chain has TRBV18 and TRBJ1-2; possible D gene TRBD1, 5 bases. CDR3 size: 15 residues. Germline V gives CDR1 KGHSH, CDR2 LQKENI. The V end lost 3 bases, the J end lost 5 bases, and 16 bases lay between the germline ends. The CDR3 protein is CASSPIGAERYGYTF. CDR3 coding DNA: TGTGCCAGCTCACCGATTGGGGCCGAAAGATATGGCTACACCTTC.

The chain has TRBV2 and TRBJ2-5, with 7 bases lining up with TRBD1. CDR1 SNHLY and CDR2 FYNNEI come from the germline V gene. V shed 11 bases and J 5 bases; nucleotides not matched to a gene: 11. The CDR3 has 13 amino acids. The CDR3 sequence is CAGNRGEGETQYF. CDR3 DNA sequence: TGTGCCGGTAACAGGGGTGAGGGGGAGACCCAGTACTTC.

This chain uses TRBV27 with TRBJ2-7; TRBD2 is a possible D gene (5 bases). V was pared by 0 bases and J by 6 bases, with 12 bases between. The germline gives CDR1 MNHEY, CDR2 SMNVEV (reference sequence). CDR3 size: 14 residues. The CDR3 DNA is TGTGCCAGCAGTTTATCGGGGAGCAGACGCGAGCAGTACTTC. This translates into CASSLSGSRREQYF.

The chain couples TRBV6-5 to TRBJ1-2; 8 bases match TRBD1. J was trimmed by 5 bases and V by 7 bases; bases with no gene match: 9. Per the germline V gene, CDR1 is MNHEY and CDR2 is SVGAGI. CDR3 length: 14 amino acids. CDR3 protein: CASKTGQGRYGYTF. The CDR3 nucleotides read TGTGCCAGCAAGACCGGACAGGGTAGATATGGCTACACCTTC.

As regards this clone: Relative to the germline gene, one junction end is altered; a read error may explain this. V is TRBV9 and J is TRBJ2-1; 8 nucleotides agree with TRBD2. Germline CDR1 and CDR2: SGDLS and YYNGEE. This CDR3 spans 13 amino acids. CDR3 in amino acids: CASSVGVREEPFF. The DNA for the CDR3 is TGTGCCAGCAGCGTAGGGGTGCGGGAGGAGCCGTTCTTC. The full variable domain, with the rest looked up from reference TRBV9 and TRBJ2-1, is DSGVTQTPKHLITATGQRVTLRCSPRSGDLSVYWYQQSLDQGLQFLIQYYNGEERAKGNILERFSAQQFPDLHSELNLSSLELGDSALYFCASSVGVREEPFFGPGTRLTVL.

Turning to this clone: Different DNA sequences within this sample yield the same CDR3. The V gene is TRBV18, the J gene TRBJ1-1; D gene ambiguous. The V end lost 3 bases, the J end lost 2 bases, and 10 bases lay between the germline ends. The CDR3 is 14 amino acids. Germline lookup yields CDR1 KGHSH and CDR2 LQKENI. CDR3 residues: CASSPALLNTEAFF. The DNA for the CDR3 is TGTGCCAGCTCACCGGCCCTGCTAAACACTGAAGCTTTCTTT.

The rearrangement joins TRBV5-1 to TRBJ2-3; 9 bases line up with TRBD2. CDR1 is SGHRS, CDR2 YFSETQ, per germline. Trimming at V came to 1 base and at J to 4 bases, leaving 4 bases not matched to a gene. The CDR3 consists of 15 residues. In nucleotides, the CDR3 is TGCGCCAGCAGCTTGCCTAGCGGGACTGCAGATACGCAGTATTTT. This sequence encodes CASSLPSGTADTQYF.

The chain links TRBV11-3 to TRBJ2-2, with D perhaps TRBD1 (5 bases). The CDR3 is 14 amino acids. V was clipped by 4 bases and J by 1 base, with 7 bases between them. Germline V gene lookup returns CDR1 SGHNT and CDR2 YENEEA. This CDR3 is CASSSQGNTGELFF. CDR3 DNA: TGTGCCAGCAGCTCCCAGGGGAACACCGGGGAGCTGTTTTTT. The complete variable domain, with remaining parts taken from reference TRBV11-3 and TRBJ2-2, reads EAGVVQSPRYKIIEKKQPVAFWCNPISGHNTLYWYLQNLGQGPELLIRYENEEAVDDSQLPKDRFSAERLKGVDSTLKIQPAELGDSAVYLCASSSQGNTGELFFGEGSRLTVL.

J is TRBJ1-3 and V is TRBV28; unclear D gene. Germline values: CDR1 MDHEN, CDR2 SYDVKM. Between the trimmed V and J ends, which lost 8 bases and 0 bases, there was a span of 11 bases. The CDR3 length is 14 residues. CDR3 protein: CASHGGYSGNTIYF. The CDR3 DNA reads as TGTGCCAGCCACGGAGGGTACTCTGGAAACACCATATATTTT.

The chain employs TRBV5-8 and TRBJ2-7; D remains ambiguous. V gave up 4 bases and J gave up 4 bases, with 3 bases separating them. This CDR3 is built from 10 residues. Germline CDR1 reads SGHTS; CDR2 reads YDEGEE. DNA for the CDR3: TGTGCCAGCAGCCCGTACGAGCAGTACTTC. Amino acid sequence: CASSPYEQYF. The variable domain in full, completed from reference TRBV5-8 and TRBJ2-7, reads EAGVTQSPTHLIKTRGQQATLRCSPISGHTSVYWYQQALGLGLQFLLWYDEGEERNRGNFPPRFSGRQFPNYSSELNVNALELEDSALYLCASSPYEQYFGPGTRLTVT.

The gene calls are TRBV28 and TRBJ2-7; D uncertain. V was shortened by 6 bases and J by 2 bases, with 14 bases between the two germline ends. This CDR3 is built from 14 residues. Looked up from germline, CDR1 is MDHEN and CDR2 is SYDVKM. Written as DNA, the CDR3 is TGTGCCAGCAGCCAGAGTGGACCAGCCTACGAGCAGTACTTC. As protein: CASSQSGPAYEQYF.

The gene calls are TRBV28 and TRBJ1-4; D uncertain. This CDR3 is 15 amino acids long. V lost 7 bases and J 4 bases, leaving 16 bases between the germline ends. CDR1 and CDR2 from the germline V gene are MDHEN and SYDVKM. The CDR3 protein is CASNGEEGFNEKLFF. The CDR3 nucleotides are TGTGCCAGCAACGGCGAGGAGGGCTTTAATGAAAAACTGTTTTTT.

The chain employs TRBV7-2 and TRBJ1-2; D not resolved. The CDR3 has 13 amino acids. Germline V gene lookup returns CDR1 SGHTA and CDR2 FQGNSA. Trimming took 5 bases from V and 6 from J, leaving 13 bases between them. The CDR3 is CASSPRRRDGYTF. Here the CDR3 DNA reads TGTGCCAGCAGCCCCAGAAGGAGGGATGGCTACACCTTC.

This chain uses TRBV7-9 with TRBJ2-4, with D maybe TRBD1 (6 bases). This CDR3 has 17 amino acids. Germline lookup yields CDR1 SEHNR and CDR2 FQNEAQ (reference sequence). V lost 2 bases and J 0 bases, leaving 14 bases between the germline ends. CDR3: CASSLIQGVTAKNIQYF. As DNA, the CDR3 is TGTGCCAGCAGCTTAATACAGGGTGTCACAGCCAAAAACATTCAGTACTTC.

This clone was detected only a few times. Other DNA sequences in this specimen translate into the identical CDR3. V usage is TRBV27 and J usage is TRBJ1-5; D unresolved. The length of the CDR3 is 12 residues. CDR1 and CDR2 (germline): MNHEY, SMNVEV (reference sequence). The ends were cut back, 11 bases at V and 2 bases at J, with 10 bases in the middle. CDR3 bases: TGTGCCTCCAAAGGTGGCAATCAGCCCCAGCATTTT. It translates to CASKGGNQPQHF.

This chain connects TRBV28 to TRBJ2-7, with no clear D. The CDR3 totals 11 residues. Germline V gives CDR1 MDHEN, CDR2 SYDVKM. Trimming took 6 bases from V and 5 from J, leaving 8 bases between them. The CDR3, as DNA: TGTGCCAGCAGGAGATTGAACGAGCAGTACTTC. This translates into CASRRLNEQYF.